This T cell receptor beta chain was identified in a study of regulatory T cells in long-lasting Graves disease. Broader study findings: Comparison showed that persistent patients shared more public clonotypes (about 3,000) than new patients (966). Researchers examined only peripheral blood and not thyroid tissue. Persistent disease exhibited a predilection for TRBV28, TRBJ1-2 and TRBJ2-5.

The time point here: persistent/refractory GD, antithyroid drugs over 5 years with positive TRAb. The authors made the TCR library using RNA they extracted from PBMCs. The germline V gene encodes CDR1 SEHNR and CDR2 FQNEAQ (reference sequence). The CDR3 has 14 amino acids. With 6 bases clipped from V and 4 bases from J, the junction kept 4 bases outside the gene matches. Combining iRepertoire HTBI primers with Arm-PCR of CDR3 regions, the authors built TCR beta libraries. From the multiplex PCR reads, TCRdb called clonotypes with MiXCR, one entry per CDR3 protein. The table records around 450,000 distinct CDR3 sequences, about 22% of them present only once. About this clonotype itself: Its cognate antigen is unknown.

The source is a female donor with Graves disease. Material: peripheral blood mononuclear cells (PBMCs), obtained when the disease was refractory, from a patient treated with antithyroid drugs. J is TRBJ2-2 and V is TRBV7-9; 8 nucleotides match TRBD1. The CDR3 DNA is TGTGCCAGCAGGTCCAGGGGGCCCACCGGGGAGCTGTTTTTT. Protein product: CASRSRGPTGELFF.